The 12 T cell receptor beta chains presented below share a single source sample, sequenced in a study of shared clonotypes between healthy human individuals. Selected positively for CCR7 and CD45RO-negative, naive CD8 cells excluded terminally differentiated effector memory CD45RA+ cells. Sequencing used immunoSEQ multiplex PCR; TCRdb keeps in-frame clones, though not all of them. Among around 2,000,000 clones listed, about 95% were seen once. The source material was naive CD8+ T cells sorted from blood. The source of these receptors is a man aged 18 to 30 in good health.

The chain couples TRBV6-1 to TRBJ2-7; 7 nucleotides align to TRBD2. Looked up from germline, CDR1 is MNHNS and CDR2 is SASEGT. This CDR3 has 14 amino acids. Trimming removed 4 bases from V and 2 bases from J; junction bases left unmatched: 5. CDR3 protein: CASSVRGSPYEQYF. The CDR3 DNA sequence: TGTGCCAGCAGTGTCCGCGGGAGCCCCTACGAGCAGTACTTC.

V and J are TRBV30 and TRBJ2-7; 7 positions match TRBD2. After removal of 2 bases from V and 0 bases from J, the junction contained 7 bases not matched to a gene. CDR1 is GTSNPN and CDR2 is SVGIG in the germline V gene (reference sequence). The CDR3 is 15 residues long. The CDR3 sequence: CAWSLAAGRSYEQYF. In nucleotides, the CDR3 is TGTGCCTGGAGTCTAGCGGCAGGTCGCTCCTACGAGCAGTACTTC.

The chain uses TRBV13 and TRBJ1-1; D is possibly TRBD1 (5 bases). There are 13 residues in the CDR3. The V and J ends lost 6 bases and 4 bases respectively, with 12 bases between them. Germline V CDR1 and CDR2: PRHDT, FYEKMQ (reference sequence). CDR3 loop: CASRGDSSTEAFF. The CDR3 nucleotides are TGTGCCAGCAGAGGTGACAGTTCCACTGAAGCTTTCTTT. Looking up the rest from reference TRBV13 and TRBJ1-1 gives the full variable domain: AAGVIQSPRHLIKEKRETATLKCYPIPRHDTVYWYQQGPGQDPQFLISFYEKMQSDKGSIPDRFSAQQFSDYHSELNMSSLELGDSALYFCASRGDSSTEAFFGQGTRLTVV.

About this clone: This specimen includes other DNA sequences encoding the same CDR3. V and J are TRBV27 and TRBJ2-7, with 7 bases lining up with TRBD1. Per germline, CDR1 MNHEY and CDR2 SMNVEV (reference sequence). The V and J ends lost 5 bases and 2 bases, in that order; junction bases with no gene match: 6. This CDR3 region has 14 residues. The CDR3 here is CASSLTGEAYEQYF. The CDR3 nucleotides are TGTGCCAGCAGTCTAACAGGGGAAGCCTACGAGCAGTACTTC.

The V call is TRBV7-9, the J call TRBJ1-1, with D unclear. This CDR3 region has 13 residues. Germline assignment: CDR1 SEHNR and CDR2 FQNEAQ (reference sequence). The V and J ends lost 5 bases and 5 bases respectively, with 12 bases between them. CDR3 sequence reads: CASSTYTGTEAFF. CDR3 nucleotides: TGTGCCAGCAGCACCTATACGGGGACTGAAGCTTTCTTT.

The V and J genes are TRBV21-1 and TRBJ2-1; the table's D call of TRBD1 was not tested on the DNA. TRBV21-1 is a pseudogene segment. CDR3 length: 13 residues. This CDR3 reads CASSKAGQGEQFF. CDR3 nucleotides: TGTGCCAGCAGCAAAGCGGGGCAGGGTGAGCAGTTCTTC.

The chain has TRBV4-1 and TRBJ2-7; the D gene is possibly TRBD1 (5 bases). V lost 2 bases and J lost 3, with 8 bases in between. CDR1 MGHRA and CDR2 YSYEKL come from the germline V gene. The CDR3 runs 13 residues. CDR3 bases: TGCGCCAGCAGCCAACGACAGCTCTACGAGCAGTACTTC. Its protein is CASSQRQLYEQYF.

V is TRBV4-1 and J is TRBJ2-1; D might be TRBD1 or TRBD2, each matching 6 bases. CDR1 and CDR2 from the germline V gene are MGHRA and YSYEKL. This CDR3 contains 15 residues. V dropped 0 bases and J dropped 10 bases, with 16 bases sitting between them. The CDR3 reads CASSQERGLTGEQFF. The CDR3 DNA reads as TGCGCCAGCAGCCAAGAAAGGGGACTGACAGGAGAGCAGTTCTTC.

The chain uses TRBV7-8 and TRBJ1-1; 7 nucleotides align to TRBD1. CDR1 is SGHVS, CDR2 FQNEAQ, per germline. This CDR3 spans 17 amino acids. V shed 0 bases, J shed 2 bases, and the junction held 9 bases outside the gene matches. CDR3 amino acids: CASSLARGQYLNTEAFF. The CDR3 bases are TGTGCCAGCAGCTTAGCGAGGGGACAGTACCTAAACACTGAAGCTTTCTTT.

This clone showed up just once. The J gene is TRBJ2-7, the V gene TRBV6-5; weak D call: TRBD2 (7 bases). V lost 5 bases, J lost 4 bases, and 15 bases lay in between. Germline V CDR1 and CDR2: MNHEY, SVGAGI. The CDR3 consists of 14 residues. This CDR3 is CASSPGGGRYEQYF. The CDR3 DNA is TGTGCCAGCAGTCCGGGGGGCGGCAGGTACGAGCAGTACTTC.

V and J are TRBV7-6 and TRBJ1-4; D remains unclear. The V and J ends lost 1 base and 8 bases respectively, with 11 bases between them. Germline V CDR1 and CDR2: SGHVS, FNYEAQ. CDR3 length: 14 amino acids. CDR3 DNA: TGTGCCAGCAGCTTAGAGAGCGGGCCGGAAAAACTGTTTTTT. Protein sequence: CASSLESGPEKLFF. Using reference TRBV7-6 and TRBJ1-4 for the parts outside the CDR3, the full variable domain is GAGVSQSPRYKVTKRGQDVALRCDPISGHVSLYWYRQALGQGPEFLTYFNYEAQQDKSGLPNDRFSAERPEGSISTLTIQRTEQRDSAMYRCASSLESGPEKLFFGSGTQLSVL.

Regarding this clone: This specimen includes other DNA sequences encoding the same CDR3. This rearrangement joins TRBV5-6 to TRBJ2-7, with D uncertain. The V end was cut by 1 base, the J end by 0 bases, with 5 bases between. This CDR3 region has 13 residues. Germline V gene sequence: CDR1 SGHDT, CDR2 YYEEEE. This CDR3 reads CASSLISSYEQYF. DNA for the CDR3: TGTGCCAGCAGCTTGATCAGCTCCTACGAGCAGTACTTC.